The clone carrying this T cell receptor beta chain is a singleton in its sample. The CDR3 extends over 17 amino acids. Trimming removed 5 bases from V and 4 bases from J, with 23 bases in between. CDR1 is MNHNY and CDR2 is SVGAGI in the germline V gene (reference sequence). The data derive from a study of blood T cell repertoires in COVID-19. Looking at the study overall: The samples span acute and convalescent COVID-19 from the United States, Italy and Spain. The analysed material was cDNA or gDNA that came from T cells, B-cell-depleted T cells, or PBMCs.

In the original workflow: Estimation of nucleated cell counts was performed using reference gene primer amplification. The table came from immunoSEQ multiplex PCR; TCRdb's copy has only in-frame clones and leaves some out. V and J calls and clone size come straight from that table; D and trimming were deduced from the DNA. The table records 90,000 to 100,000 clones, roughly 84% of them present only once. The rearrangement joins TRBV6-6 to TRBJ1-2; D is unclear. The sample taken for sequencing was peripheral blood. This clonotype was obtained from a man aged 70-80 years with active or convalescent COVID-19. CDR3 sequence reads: CASSPNGLVGSSYGYTF. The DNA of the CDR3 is TGTGCCAGCAGTCCAAACGGTTTGGTGGGGAGTTCCTATGGCTACACCTTC.